This TCR beta chain was recovered during a study of regulatory T cells in long-lasting Graves disease. Building of the TCR beta libraries involved iRepertoire HTBI primers and Arm-PCR of CDR3 regions. TCRdb passed the multiplex PCR reads through MiXCR, listing each CDR3 protein once. The sample lists 420,000 or so distinct CDR3 sequences; roughly a quarter were seen once. Study-level points and caveats: Sharing of public clonotypes was greater in persistent patients (more than 2,500) than in new patients (around 1,000).

This clonotype was detected many times. The antigen remains undetermined. The time point is: persistent/refractory GD, antithyroid drugs over 5 years with positive TRAb. RNA extracted from PBMCs served as the sequencing template. The clonotype was recovered from a female donor with Graves disease. Sequencing was performed on peripheral blood mononuclear cells (PBMCs), taken when the disease was refractory, from a patient treated with antithyroid drugs.

CDR3 nucleotide sequence: TGTGCCAGCTCACCCCGGCCTAGCGGGTACGAGACCCAGTACTTC. Its protein product is CASSPRPSGYETQYF. V and J are TRBV18 and TRBJ2-5, with 8 nucleotides matching TRBD2. The CDR3 spans 15 residues. Germline assignment: CDR1 KGHSH and CDR2 LQKENI. The V gene end was trimmed by 3 bases and the J gene end by 5 bases; junction bases not matched to a gene: 8.